This TCR beta chain was sequenced for a study of T cells in Graves' hyperthyroidism and ophthalmopathy. The source material, RNA transcripts, was used to amplify TCR beta CDR3 regions. Initially, a first-round RT-PCR of the TCR CDR3 employed the HTBI primer set. TCRdb passed the multiplex PCR reads through MiXCR, listing each CDR3 protein once. The sample yields around 270,000 distinct CDR3 sequences, 15% to 20% seen once. Germline trimming cut 5 bases from V and 2 bases from J; bases unmatched to any gene: 4. The germline gives CDR1 DFQATT, CDR2 SNEGSKA (reference sequence). CDR3 length: 14 residues.

Sequenced material: blood. This receptor was taken from a man between 50 and 59 years old with Graves' ophthalmopathy. The chain uses TRBV20-1 and TRBJ2-5; 11 bases are shared with TRBD2. The CDR3 DNA reads TGCAGTGCTTCGACTAGCGGGGCACAAGAGACCCAGTACTTC. Its translation: CSASTSGAQETQYF.